This T cell receptor beta chain was profiled in a study of cytomegalovirus exposure and HLA in healthy donors. Study observations and caveats: Most subjects had HLA-A and HLA-B alleles reportedly predicted accurately by TCR beta sequences.

The PCR was carried out with 60 Vbeta primers and 13 Jbeta primers. Clones were sequenced by immunoSEQ multiplex PCR, and TCRdb holds only the in-frame ones, with some missing. The table has 200,000 to 250,000 clones, more than 65% seen once. Among the donors, all were healthy bone marrow donors. This clone was seen a handful of times. Its antigen is undetermined. CDR3 length: 20 amino acids. CDR1 is LGHNA, CDR2 YNFKEQ, per germline. The trim removed 4 bases at V and 1 base at J, leaving 12 bases unmatched. The receptor was derived from a young man in good health and CMV-seronegative. This chain joins TRBV4-2 and TRBJ2-3; 15 positions agree with TRBD2. Input material: PBMCs. This CDR3 is CASSLGLAGGPSRGTDTQYF. Here the CDR3 DNA reads TGTGCCAGCAGCCTTGGACTAGCGGGAGGGCCCTCCCGCGGCACAGATACGCAGTATTTT.